These 21 T cell receptor beta chains came from one sample sequenced in a study of OX40 agonist ivuxolimab in advanced cancers. Data came from immunoSEQ multiplex PCR; TCRdb stores just in-frame clones and leaves some out. The sample has around 72,000 clones, 81% seen once. The sequences come from CD4+ or CD8+ T cells sorted from blood, collected in a trial of the OX40 agonist ivuxolimab. The receptors originated from an adult with an advanced solid tumor such as melanoma, head and neck, liver or kidney cancer.

The chain couples TRBV6-5 to TRBJ2-7; D possibly corresponds to TRBD2 (6 bases). Germline CDR1 MNHEY, CDR2 SVGAGI. Trimming left V 4 bases short and J 3 bases short, with 16 bases between. This CDR3 spans 15 amino acids. CDR3 sequence: CASSLLFGGNYEQYF. DNA of the CDR3: TGTGCCAGCAGTTTGCTCTTCGGCGGGAACTACGAGCAGTACTTC.

J is TRBJ2-1 and V is TRBV5-1; D is possibly TRBD2 (6 bases). There are 15 residues in the CDR3. Germline CDR1 reads SGHRS; CDR2 reads YFSETQ. V was pared by 3 bases and J by 6 bases, with 16 bases between. The CDR3, as DNA: TGCGCCAGCAGCTCTTCAAGCGGGTCCCTCAATGAGCAGTTCTTC. This codes for CASSSSSGSLNEQFF.

The J gene is TRBJ2-2, the V gene TRBV7-9; D remains ambiguous. Trimming took 8 bases from V and 0 from J, leaving 7 bases between them. Germline V lookup: CDR1 SEHNR, CDR2 FQNEAQ (reference sequence). This CDR3 has 13 amino acids. CDR3 protein: CASRGANTGELFF. DNA for the CDR3: TGTGCCAGCCGCGGAGCGAACACCGGGGAGCTGTTTTTT.

In regard to this clone: Other DNA variants within this sample encode the same CDR3. The chain carries TRBV7-2 and TRBJ2-5, with TRBD2 matching over 9 bases. V lost 5 bases and J lost 2; bases outside the gene matches: 3. This CDR3 comprises 14 residues. Germline CDR1 SGHTA, CDR2 FQGNSA. CDR3 region: CASSPGLAQETQYF. In nucleotides, the CDR3 is TGTGCCAGCAGCCCGGGACTAGCACAAGAGACCCAGTACTTC.

The genes are TRBV29-1 and TRBJ2-2, with 8 bases that match TRBD2. CDR3 size: 16 residues. CDR1 is SQVTM and CDR2 is ANQGSEA in the germline V gene. V was pared by 7 bases and J by 2 bases, with 12 bases of the junction left unmatched. CDR3 nucleotide sequence: TGCAGCGCAGCCCCAGGGAGCGGGGGAAACACCGGGGAGCTGTTTTTT. This sequence encodes CSAAPGSGGNTGELFF.

This chain joins TRBV9 and TRBJ2-2, with 7 bases that match TRBD2. After removal of 3 bases from V and 4 bases from J, the junction contained 12 bases not matched to a gene. The CDR3 is made up of 17 amino acids. The germline V gene has CDR1 SGDLS and CDR2 YYNGEE. The CDR3 reads CASSAFYRDYSTGELFF. The CDR3, as DNA: TGTGCCAGCAGCGCCTTTTACCGGGACTACTCCACCGGGGAGCTGTTTTTT.

This clone was found a few times. This rearrangement joins TRBV27 to TRBJ1-6; D uncertain. V gave up 2 bases and J gave up 6 bases, with 14 bases separating them. CDR1 and CDR2 (germline): MNHEY, SMNVEV (reference sequence). The length of the CDR3 is 16 residues. The CDR3 region has the DNA TGTGCCAGCAGTTTAACCGCCCCCTGGGGTAATTCACCCCTCCACTTT. Its protein is CASSLTAPWGNSPLHF.

The genes are TRBV6-1 and TRBJ2-1, with 8 bases lining up with TRBD1. CDR1 is MNHNS, CDR2 SASEGT, per germline. The length of the CDR3 is 16 residues. The ends lost 4 bases at V and 4 bases at J; junction bases unmatched: 9. The DNA of the CDR3 is TGTGCCAGCAGTGCGTCATCCAGGGGGCCTTACAATGAGCAGTTCTTC. It codes for CASSASSRGPYNEQFF.

This rearrangement joins TRBV7-8 to TRBJ1-4; D remains unclear. The V end lost 2 bases, the J end lost 1 base, and 8 bases lay between the germline ends. Germline CDR1 reads SGHVS; CDR2 reads FQNEAQ. The CDR3 spans 15 residues. The CDR3: CASSLLAQTNEKLFF. CDR3 in DNA: TGTGCCAGCAGCTTACTGGCACAAACTAATGAAAAACTGTTTTTT.

There are a few counts of this clone. This sequence joins TRBV5-1 and TRBJ2-2, with no clear D. The length of the CDR3 is 15 residues. The V end was cut by 3 bases, the J end by 3 bases, with 12 bases between. The germline V gene has CDR1 SGHRS and CDR2 YFSETQ. The CDR3 spells CASSWSIDYTGELFF. The CDR3 coding sequence is TGCGCCAGCAGCTGGTCGATCGACTACACCGGGGAGCTGTTTTTT.

V gene TRBV27 combines with J gene TRBJ2-7; D unresolved. Germline V CDR1 and CDR2: MNHEY, SMNVEV (reference sequence). The V end lost 6 bases, the J end lost 3 bases, and 12 bases lay between the germline ends. This CDR3 is 13 amino acids long. As DNA, the CDR3 is TGTGCCAGCAGCCTAAGCGCCGTCTACGAGCAGTACTTC. Translated: CASSLSAVYEQYF.

This chain links TRBV9 with TRBJ2-1; no firm D call. V lost 2 bases to trimming and J lost 4 bases, with 16 bases between them. The CDR3 spans 16 residues. The germline gives CDR1 SGDLS, CDR2 YYNGEE. CDR3 DNA sequence: TGTGCCAGCAGCGTTGGCAGTTGGGTTACTTACAATGAGCAGTTCTTC. Its protein product is CASSVGSWVTYNEQFF.

J is TRBJ2-3 and V is TRBV19; TRBD1 aligns across 9 bases. There are 17 residues in the CDR3. Germline CDR1 reads LNHDA; CDR2 reads SQIVND (reference sequence). Germline trimming cut 6 bases from V and 0 bases from J; bases unmatched to any gene: 10. The CDR3 coding sequence is TGTGCCAGTAGGCAAACCGGGACAGGGCCGAGCACAGATACGCAGTATTTT. Protein product: CASRQTGTGPSTDTQYF.

The chain couples TRBV18 to TRBJ2-6; D call uncertain. CDR1 and CDR2 (germline): KGHSH, LQKENI. The CDR3 is made up of 18 amino acids. The V end was cut by 3 bases, the J end by 1 base, with 16 bases between. The CDR3 DNA sequence: TGTGCCAGCTCACCCACCAGAGACGGAAGTTCTGGGGCCAACGTCCTGACTTTC. Protein: CASSPTRDGSSGANVLTF. Together with reference TRBV18 and TRBJ2-6, the CDR3 gives the full variable domain: NAGVMQNPRHLVRRRGQEARLRCSPMKGHSHVYWYRQLPEEGLKFMVYLQKENIIDESGMPKERFSAEFPKEGPSILRIQQVVRGDSAAYFCASSPTRDGSSGANVLTFGAGSRLTVL.

CDR3 amino acids: CASIRGGLAGETQYF. For the CDR3, the DNA is TGTGCCAGCATCCGGGGGGGACTAGCGGGAGAGACCCAGTACTTC. J is TRBJ2-5 and V is TRBV11-3; 12 bases line up with TRBD2. Germline V gene sequence: CDR1 SGHNT, CDR2 YENEEA. CDR3 length equals 15 residues. V shed 7 bases and J 4 bases; nucleotides not matched to a gene: 7.

The chain combines TRBV9 with TRBJ2-5, with D perhaps TRBD2 (6 bases). The CDR3 extends over 15 amino acids. Trimming shortened V by 0 bases and J by 5 bases, and 14 bases separated the two germline ends. Per germline, CDR1 SGDLS and CDR2 YYNGEE. CDR3 loop: CASSVALGTAETQYF. The CDR3 coding sequence is TGTGCCAGCAGCGTAGCCCTTGGGACTGCGGAGACCCAGTACTTC.

The gene calls are TRBV7-9 and TRBJ1-5; 10 bases line up with TRBD1. In germline, CDR1 is SEHNR, CDR2 FQNEAQ (reference sequence). This CDR3 has 16 amino acids. Losses at the gene ends were 1 base for V and 2 bases for J; bases not matched to a gene: 2. This CDR3 is CASSLGQGAGNQPQHF. As DNA, the CDR3 is TGTGCCAGCAGCTTAGGACAGGGGGCTGGCAATCAGCCCCAGCATTTT.

The chain is built from TRBV7-9 and TRBJ2-1, with 8 bases lining up with TRBD2. The CDR3 is 15 residues long. The germline CDR1 and CDR2 sequences are SEHNR and FQNEAQ (reference sequence). V shed 8 bases and J 1 base; nucleotides not matched to a gene: 7. The CDR3 DNA sequence: TGTGCCAGCGGGACTTTAGCGGGGTCCTACAATGAGCAGTTCTTC. Translating it yields CASGTLAGSYNEQFF.

This clone showed up just a few times. In the same sample, other DNA sequences code for this CDR3. The rearrangement joins TRBV7-9 to TRBJ1-1; D not resolved. Germline-derived CDR1 and CDR2 are SEHNR and FQNEAQ (reference sequence). There are 12 residues in the CDR3. V was shortened by 4 bases and J by 1 base, with 4 bases between the two germline ends. The CDR3 loop is CASSSQNTEAFF. As DNA, the CDR3 is TGTGCCAGCAGCTCGCAGAACACTGAAGCTTTCTTT.

The chain uses TRBV29-1 and TRBJ2-5; 12 nucleotides line up with TRBD2. This CDR3 comprises 16 residues. Germline V gene data show CDR1 as SQVTM and CDR2 as ANQGSEA. J lost 4 bases, V lost 4 bases, and 10 bases had no gene match. CDR3 in DNA: TGCAGCGTTGCCGAGACTAGCGGGAGTATGGGAGAGACCCAGTACTTC. Protein sequence: CSVAETSGSMGETQYF.

This chain uses TRBV5-8 with TRBJ1-2; 10 nucleotides agree with TRBD1. Germline V CDR1 and CDR2: SGHTS, YDEGEE. This CDR3 is built from 16 residues. J gave up 0 bases and V 4 bases, and 6 bases lay outside the gene matches. The DNA of the CDR3 is TGTGCCAGCAGCCTGTTGGGGACAGGGGCTAACTATGGCTACACCTTC. Translating it yields CASSLLGTGANYGYTF.